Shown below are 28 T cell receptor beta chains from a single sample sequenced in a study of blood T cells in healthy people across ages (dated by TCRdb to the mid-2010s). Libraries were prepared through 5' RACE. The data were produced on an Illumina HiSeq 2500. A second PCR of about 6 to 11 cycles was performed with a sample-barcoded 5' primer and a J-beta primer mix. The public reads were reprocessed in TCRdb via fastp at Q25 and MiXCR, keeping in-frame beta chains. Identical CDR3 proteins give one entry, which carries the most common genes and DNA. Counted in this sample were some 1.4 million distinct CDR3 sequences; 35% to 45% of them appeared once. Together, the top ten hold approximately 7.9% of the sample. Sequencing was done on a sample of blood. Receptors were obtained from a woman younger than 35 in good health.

The DNA for the CDR3 is TGTGCCAGCAGTTACTCGTCCAGGGTGGGCGAGCAGTACTTC. Protein product: CASSYSSRVGEQYF. The gene calls are TRBV6-6 and TRBJ2-7; tentatively, D is TRBD1 (5 bases). With 0 bases removed from V and 6 bases from J, the gap between germline ends came to 12 bases. This CDR3 region has 14 residues. Per germline, CDR1 MNHNY and CDR2 SVGAGI (reference sequence).

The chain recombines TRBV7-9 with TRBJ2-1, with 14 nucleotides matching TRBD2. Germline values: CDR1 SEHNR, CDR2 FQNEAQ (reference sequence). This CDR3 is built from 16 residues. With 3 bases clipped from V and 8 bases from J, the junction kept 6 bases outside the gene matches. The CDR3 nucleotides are TGTGCCAGCAGCTTCGGACTAGCGGGAGGCACAGATGAGCAGTTCTTC. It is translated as CASSFGLAGGTDEQFF.

The CDR3 nucleotides read TGTGCCAGCAGTGGCCCGGGACAGGCCGACTACAATGAGCAGTTCTTC. This codes for CASSGPGQADYNEQFF. This chain connects TRBV25-1 to TRBJ2-1; TRBD1 matches 8 bases. J was trimmed by 3 bases and V by 4 bases; bases with no gene match: 8. The CDR3 has 16 amino acids. Germline CDR1 and CDR2: MGHDK and SYGVNS.

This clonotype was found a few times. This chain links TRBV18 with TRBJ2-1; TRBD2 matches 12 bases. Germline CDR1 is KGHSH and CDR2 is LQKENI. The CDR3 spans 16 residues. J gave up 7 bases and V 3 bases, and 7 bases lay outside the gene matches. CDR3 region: CASSPLGLAGQNEQFF. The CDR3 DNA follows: TGTGCCAGCTCACCCTTAGGACTAGCGGGACAAAATGAGCAGTTCTTC.

CDR3 bases: TGTGCCACCAGTGATTTTAGCACCGGGGAGCTGTTTTTT. Its translation: CATSDFSTGELFF. V gene TRBV24-1 combines with J gene TRBJ2-2; no clear D gene. Trimming pared 1 base from V and 4 bases from J, leaving 3 bases between. Germline values: CDR1 KGHDR, CDR2 SFDVKD. The CDR3 loop spans 13 amino acids.

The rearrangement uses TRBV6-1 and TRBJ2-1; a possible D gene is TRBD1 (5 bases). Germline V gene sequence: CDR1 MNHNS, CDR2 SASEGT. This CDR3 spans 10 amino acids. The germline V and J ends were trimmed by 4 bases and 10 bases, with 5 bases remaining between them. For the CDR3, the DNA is TGTGCCAGCAGTGGACAGGAGCAGTTCTTC. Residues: CASSGQEQFF.

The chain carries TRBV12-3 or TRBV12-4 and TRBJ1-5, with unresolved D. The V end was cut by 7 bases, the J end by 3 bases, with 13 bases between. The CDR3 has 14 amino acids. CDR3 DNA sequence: TGTGCCAGCACCTTCGGACTGCTCAATCAGCCCCAGCATTTT. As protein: CASTFGLLNQPQHF.

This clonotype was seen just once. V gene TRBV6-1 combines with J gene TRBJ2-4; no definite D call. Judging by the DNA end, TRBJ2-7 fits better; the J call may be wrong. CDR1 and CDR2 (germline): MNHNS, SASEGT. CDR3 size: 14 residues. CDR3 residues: CASSSPGYHYEQYF. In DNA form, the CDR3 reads TGTGCCAGCAGCTCCCCCGGGTATCACTACGAGCAGTACTTC.

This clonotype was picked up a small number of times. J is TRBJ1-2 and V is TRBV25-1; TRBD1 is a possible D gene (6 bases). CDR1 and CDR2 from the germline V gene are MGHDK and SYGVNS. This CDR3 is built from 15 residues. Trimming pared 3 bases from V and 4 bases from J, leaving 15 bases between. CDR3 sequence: CASSDPRGTAYGYTF. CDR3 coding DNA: TGTGCCAGCAGTGATCCAAGGGGGACGGCCTATGGCTACACCTTC.

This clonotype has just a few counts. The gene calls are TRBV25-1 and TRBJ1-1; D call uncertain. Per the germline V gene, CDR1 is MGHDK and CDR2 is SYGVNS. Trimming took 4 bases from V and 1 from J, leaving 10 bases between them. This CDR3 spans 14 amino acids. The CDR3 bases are TGTGCCAGCAGTGGCAAGCGGGAGAACACTGAAGCTTTCTTT. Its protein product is CASSGKRENTEAFF.

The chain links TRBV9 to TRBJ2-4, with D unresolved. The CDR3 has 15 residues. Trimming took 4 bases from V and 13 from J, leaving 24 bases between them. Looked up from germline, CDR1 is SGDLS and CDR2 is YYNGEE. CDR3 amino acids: CASSPQADPTYEQYF. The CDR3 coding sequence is TGTGCCAGCAGCCCCCAGGCGGACCCCACCTACGAACAGTACTTC.

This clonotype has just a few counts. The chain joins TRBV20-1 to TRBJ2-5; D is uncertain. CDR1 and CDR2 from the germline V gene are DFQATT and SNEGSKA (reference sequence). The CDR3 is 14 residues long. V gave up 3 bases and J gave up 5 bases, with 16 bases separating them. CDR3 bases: TGCAGTGCTAGGCCCCCCACGGGTGGGGAGACCCAGTACTTC. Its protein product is CSARPPTGGETQYF.

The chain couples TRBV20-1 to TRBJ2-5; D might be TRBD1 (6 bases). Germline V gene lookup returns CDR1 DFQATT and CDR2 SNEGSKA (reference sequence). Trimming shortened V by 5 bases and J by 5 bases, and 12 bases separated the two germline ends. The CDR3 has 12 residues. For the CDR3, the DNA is TGCAGTGCTCCGAGGCAGGGGGAGACCCAGTACTTC. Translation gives CSAPRQGETQYF.

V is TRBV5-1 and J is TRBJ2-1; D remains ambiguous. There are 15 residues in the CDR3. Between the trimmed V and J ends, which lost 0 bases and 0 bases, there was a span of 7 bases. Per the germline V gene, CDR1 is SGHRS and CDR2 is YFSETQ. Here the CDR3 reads CASSLVGPSYNEQFF. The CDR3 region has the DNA TGCGCCAGCAGCTTGGTCGGACCCTCCTACAATGAGCAGTTCTTC.

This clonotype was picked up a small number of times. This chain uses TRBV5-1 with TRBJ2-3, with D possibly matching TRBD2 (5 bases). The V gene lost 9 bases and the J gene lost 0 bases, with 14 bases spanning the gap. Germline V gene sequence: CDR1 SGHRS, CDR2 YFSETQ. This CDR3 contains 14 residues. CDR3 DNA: TGCGCCACCCGGGAAGCGCCTAGCACAGATACGCAGTATTTT. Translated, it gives CATREAPSTDTQYF.

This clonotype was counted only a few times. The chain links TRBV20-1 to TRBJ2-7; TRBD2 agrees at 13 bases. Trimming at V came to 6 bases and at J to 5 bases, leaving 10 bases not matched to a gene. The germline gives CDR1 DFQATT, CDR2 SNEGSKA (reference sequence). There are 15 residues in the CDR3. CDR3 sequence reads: CSATRTSGSLNEQYF. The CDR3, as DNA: TGCAGTGCGACGAGGACTAGCGGGAGTCTGAACGAGCAGTACTTC.

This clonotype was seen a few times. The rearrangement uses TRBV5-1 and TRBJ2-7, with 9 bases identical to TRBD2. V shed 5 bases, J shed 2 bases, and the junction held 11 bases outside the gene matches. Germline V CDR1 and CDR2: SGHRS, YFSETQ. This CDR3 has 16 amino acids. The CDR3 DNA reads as TGCGCCAGCAGACGTGAGGGGCTAGCGGGGCCCTACGAGCAGTACTTC. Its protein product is CASRREGLAGPYEQYF.

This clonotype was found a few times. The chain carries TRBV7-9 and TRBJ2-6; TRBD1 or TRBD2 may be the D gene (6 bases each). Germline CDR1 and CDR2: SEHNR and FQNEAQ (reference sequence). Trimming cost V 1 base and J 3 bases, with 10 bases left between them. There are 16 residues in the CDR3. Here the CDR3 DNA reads TGTGCCAGCAGCTTAGAACGGGGGCTTGGGGCCAACGTCCTGACTTTC. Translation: CASSLERGLGANVLTF.

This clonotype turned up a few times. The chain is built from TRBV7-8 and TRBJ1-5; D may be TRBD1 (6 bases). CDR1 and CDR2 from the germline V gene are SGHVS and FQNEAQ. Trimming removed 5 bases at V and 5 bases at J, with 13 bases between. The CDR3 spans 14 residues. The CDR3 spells CASSPPGADQPQHF. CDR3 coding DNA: TGTGCCAGCAGCCCCCCGGGGGCCGATCAGCCCCAGCATTTT.

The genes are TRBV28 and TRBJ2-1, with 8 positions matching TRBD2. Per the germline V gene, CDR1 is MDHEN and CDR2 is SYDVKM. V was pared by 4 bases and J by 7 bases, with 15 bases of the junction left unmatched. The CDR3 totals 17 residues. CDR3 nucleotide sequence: TGTGCCAGCAGTTCAACTATCGGGGGGGTTCCCAAGAATGAGCAGTTCTTC. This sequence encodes CASSSTIGGVPKNEQFF.

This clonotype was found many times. CDR3 nucleotide sequence: TGCGCCAGCAGCTTAGGGACCGGTGGCTACACCTTC. Translation gives CASSLGTGGYTF. The V and J genes are TRBV5-1 and TRBJ1-2; D may be TRBD1 (5 bases). The CDR3 consists of 12 residues. The V gene lost 2 bases and the J gene lost 7 bases, with 9 bases spanning the gap. The germline CDR1 and CDR2 sequences are SGHRS and YFSETQ.

The CDR3 is CSASEGTSGRAGNEQFF. DNA of the CDR3: TGCAGTGCATCCGAGGGGACTAGCGGGAGGGCAGGGAATGAGCAGTTCTTC. The chain employs TRBV20-1 and TRBJ2-1; the match to TRBD2 covers 16 bases. This CDR3 is 17 amino acids long. J gave up 7 bases and V 6 bases, and 12 bases lay outside the gene matches. CDR1 is DFQATT, CDR2 SNEGSKA, per germline (reference sequence).

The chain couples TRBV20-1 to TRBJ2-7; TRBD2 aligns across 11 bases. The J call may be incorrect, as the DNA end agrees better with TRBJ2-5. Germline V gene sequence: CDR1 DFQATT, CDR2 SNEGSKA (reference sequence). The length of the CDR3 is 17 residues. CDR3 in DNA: TGCAGTCCCGGTTTAGCTAGCGGGGGGCCCTACCAAGAGACCCAGTACTTC. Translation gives CSPGLASGGPYQETQYF.

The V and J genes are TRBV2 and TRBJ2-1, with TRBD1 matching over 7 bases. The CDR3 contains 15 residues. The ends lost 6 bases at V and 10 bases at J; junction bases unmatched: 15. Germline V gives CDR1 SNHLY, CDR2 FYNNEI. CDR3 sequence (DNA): TGTGCCAGCAGCACAACGGGACAGTTTATTTACGAGCAGTTCTTC. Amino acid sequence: CASSTTGQFIYEQFF.

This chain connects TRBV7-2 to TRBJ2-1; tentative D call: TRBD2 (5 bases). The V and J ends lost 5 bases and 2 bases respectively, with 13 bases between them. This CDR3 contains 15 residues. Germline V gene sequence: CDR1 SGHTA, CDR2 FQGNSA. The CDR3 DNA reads TGTGCCAGCAGCGCCGTAGCGACTACCTACAATGAGCAGTTCTTC. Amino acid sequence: CASSAVATTYNEQFF.

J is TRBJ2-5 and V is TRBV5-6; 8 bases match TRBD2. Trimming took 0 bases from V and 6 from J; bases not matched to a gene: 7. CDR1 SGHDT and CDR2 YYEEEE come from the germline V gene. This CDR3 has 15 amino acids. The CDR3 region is CASSLESGSWKTQYF. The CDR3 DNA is TGTGCCAGCAGCTTGGAGAGCGGGAGTTGGAAGACCCAGTACTTC.

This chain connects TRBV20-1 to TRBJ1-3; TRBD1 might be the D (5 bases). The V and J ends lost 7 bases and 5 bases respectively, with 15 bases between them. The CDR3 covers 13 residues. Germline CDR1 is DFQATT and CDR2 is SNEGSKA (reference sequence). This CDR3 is CSVRGPNRNTIYF. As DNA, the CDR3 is TGCAGTGTAAGGGGTCCAAATAGAAACACCATATATTTT.

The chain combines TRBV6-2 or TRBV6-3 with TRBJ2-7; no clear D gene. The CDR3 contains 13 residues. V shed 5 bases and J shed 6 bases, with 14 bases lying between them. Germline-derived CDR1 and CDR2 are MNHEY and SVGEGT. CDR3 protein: CASSTWLGSEQYF. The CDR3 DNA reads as TGTGCCAGCAGTACATGGCTAGGAAGCGAGCAGTACTTC.